The 27 T cell receptor beta chains in this list originate from one sample, sequenced in a study of OX40 agonist ivuxolimab in advanced cancers. Clones were sequenced by immunoSEQ multiplex PCR, and TCRdb holds only the in-frame ones, with some missing. Altogether around 100,000 clones are present, about 88% being singletons, with the ten largest covering around 0.16%. Material: CD4+ or CD8+ T cells sorted from blood, obtained in a trial of the OX40 agonist ivuxolimab. The origin of the receptors is an adult with an advanced solid tumor such as melanoma, head and neck, liver or kidney cancer.

Here the CDR3 reads CASSETTPADGYGYTF. The CDR3 DNA sequence: TGTGCCAGCAGTGAAACCACACCGGCTGACGGCTATGGCTACACCTTC. The V and J genes are TRBV6-1 and TRBJ1-2, with unresolved D. V lost 2 bases, J lost 4 bases, and 17 bases lay in between. The CDR3 runs to 16 residues. The germline CDR1 and CDR2 sequences are MNHNS and SASEGT.

CDR3 coding DNA: TGTGCCAGCAGCCAAGATTGGCCAGCTTCCTACGAGCAGTACTTC. Protein product: CASSQDWPASYEQYF. The genes are TRBV14 and TRBJ2-7, with D unresolved. CDR3 size: 15 residues. Trimming removed 0 bases from V and 1 base from J, with 10 bases in between. Germline V gene lookup returns CDR1 SGHDN and CDR2 FVKESK.

A single count supports this clone. The chain combines TRBV5-1 with TRBJ1-4; D is possibly TRBD1 (5 bases). Trimming stripped 3 bases from V and 4 bases from J, with 10 bases between. Germline loops: CDR1 SGHRS, CDR2 YFSETQ. The length of the CDR3 is 14 residues. CDR3: CASSWVGGNEKLFF. As DNA, the CDR3 is TGCGCCAGCAGCTGGGTTGGGGGTAATGAAAAACTGTTTTTT. Full variable domain (rest looked up from reference TRBV5-1 and TRBJ1-4): KAGVTQTPRYLIKTRGQQVTLSCSPISGHRSVSWYQQTPGQGLQFLFEYFSETQRNKGNFPGRFSGRQFSNSRSEMNVSTLELGDSALYLCASSWVGGNEKLFFGSGTQLSVL.

This clone was counted a single time. The chain carries TRBV5-1 and TRBJ2-3, with 15 positions matching TRBD2. Germline V gives CDR1 SGHRS, CDR2 YFSETQ. The V segment lost 3 bases and the J segment 2 bases; nucleotides outside the gene matches: 4. This CDR3 region has 17 residues. Here the CDR3 reads CASSSGLAGGHTDTQYF. DNA of the CDR3: TGCGCCAGCAGCTCGGGACTAGCGGGGGGACACACAGATACGCAGTATTTT.

The chain links TRBV5-1 to TRBJ1-5; D uncertain. Germline CDR1 reads SGHRS; CDR2 reads YFSETQ. This CDR3 is 17 amino acids long. The germline V and J ends were trimmed by 1 base and 0 bases, with 14 bases remaining between them. In DNA, the CDR3 is TGCGCCAGCAGCTTGCCGTCGGGCCAGTATAGCAATCAGCCCCAGCATTTT. It codes for CASSLPSGQYSNQPQHF.

The chain is built from TRBV7-8 and TRBJ2-5, with D perhaps TRBD2 (7 bases). Germline V gives CDR1 SGHVS, CDR2 FQNEAQ. This CDR3 has 13 amino acids. Trimming pared 5 bases from V and 5 bases from J, leaving 12 bases between. The CDR3 protein is CASSGGAYETQYF. The CDR3 DNA is TGTGCCAGCAGCGGGGGGGCCTATGAGACCCAGTACTTC.

The chain couples TRBV14 to TRBJ2-5; tentative D call: TRBD1 (6 bases). The CDR3 extends over 14 amino acids. Germline V lookup: CDR1 SGHDN, CDR2 FVKESK. V was shortened by 1 base and J by 3 bases, with 9 bases between the two germline ends. CDR3 region: CASSQGPGEETQYF. The CDR3 DNA is TGTGCCAGCAGCCAAGGCCCAGGGGAAGAGACCCAGTACTTC.

This chain joins TRBV6-6 and TRBJ2-2; D is uncertain. CDR1 is MNHNY, CDR2 SVGAGI, per germline (reference sequence). This CDR3 comprises 14 residues. V dropped 6 bases and J dropped 1 base, with 9 bases sitting between them. DNA for the CDR3: TGTGCCAGCAGGGAACCAGGGAACACCGGGGAGCTGTTTTTT. Its protein is CASREPGNTGELFF.

This clone was picked up one time. The chain recombines TRBV5-1 with TRBJ1-2; TRBD1 agrees at 9 bases. J lost 6 bases, V lost 7 bases, and 19 bases had no gene match. The CDR3 extends over 17 amino acids. Per the germline V gene, CDR1 is SGHRS and CDR2 is YFSETQ. The CDR3 DNA sequence: TGCGCCAGCGGCGAACCGGTAGCGGGACAGGGTCGGCATGGCTACACCTTC. Encoded protein: CASGEPVAGQGRHGYTF.

The V and J genes are TRBV10-1 and TRBJ2-5; possible D gene TRBD2, 7 bases. In germline, CDR1 is WNHNN, CDR2 SYGVQD (reference sequence). V lost 6 bases to trimming and J lost 4 bases, with 18 bases between them. This CDR3 has 15 amino acids. The CDR3, as DNA: TGCGCCAGCAGCGAGGGGGGGGGCGGCGGAGAGACCCAGTACTTC. Translation: CASSEGGGGGETQYF.

The rearrangement joins TRBV5-1 to TRBJ2-4; TRBD2 aligns across 7 bases. Germline V gene data show CDR1 as SGHRS and CDR2 as YFSETQ. V trimming: 5 bases; J trimming: 5 bases; junction bases outside the gene matches: 10. This CDR3 spans 15 amino acids. The CDR3 spells CASSGIGGTQNIQYF. Here the CDR3 DNA reads TGCGCCAGCAGTGGTATCGGGGGGACTCAAAACATTCAGTACTTC.

The rearrangement joins TRBV6-5 to TRBJ2-2, with 9 bases identical to TRBD2. CDR3 size: 14 residues. The germline V gene encodes CDR1 MNHEY and CDR2 SVGAGI. The CDR3 protein is CACGRDTVTGELFF. DNA for the CDR3: TGTGCTTGCGGGAGGGACACCGTCACCGGGGAGCTGTTTTTT.

This chain joins TRBV2 and TRBJ2-2, with D possibly being TRBD2 (6 bases). V was trimmed by 6 bases and J by 0 bases, leaving 8 bases between them. The length of the CDR3 is 14 residues. The germline V gene has CDR1 SNHLY and CDR2 FYNNEI. The CDR3 coding sequence is TGTGCCAGCAGGGGGGGTCCGAACACCGGGGAGCTGTTTTTT. It specifies CASRGGPNTGELFF.

The chain joins TRBV7-8 to TRBJ2-1, with D possibly TRBD2 on 5 matching bases. This CDR3 comprises 13 residues. CDR1 and CDR2 from the germline V gene are SGHVS and FQNEAQ. Trimming cost V 3 bases and J 7 bases, with 10 bases left between them. This CDR3 reads CASSFRQRNEQFF. In DNA, the CDR3 is TGTGCCAGCAGCTTCCGTCAGCGGAATGAGCAGTTCTTC. Full variable domain (missing parts from reference TRBV7-8 and TRBJ2-1): GAGVSQSPRYKVAKRGQDVALRCDPISGHVSLFWYQQALGQGPEFLTYFQNEAQLDKSGLPSDRFFAERPEGSVSTLKIQRTQQEDSAVYLCASSFRQRNEQFFGPGTRLTVL.

The V and J genes are TRBV25-1 and TRBJ1-2, with a possible D match to TRBD1 (5 bases). CDR1 is MGHDK, CDR2 SYGVNS, per germline. Trimming pared 5 bases from V and 10 bases from J, leaving 17 bases between. The CDR3 has 13 amino acids. The CDR3 reads CASSPMGGSDYTF. CDR3 nucleotide sequence: TGTGCCAGCAGTCCCATGGGGGGATCTGACTACACCTTC.

The chain uses TRBV5-1 and TRBJ2-7, with D possibly being TRBD1 (5 bases). Germline CDR1 and CDR2: SGHRS and YFSETQ. V was clipped by 4 bases and J by 3 bases, with 20 bases between them. CDR3 length: 16 residues. DNA for the CDR3: TGCGCCAGCAGCGCAGAGGTGACAGTTCCGAGCTACGAGCAGTACTTC. Translating it yields CASSAEVTVPSYEQYF.

The rearrangement links TRBV7-8 to TRBJ1-2; D possibly corresponds to TRBD1 (5 bases). This CDR3 region has 14 residues. V shed 5 bases and J shed 7 bases, with 17 bases lying between them. Looked up from germline, CDR1 is SGHVS and CDR2 is FQNEAQ. CDR3 DNA sequence: TGTGCCAGCAGCCCCCCCGGGGGATCCAGTGGCTACACCTTC. Its protein is CASSPPGGSSGYTF. Supplemented by reference TRBV7-8 and TRBJ1-2, the full variable domain reads GAGVSQSPRYKVAKRGQDVALRCDPISGHVSLFWYQQALGQGPEFLTYFQNEAQLDKSGLPSDRFFAERPEGSVSTLKIQRTQQEDSAVYLCASSPPGGSSGYTFGSGTRLTVV.

The V call is TRBV28, the J call TRBJ1-5; D call uncertain. Germline V gives CDR1 MDHEN, CDR2 SYDVKM. Trimming cost V 6 bases and J 6 bases, with 15 bases left between them. This CDR3 has 14 residues. Here the CDR3 reads CASRLTSSTQPQHF. The DNA of the CDR3 is TGTGCCAGCAGACTCACAAGTTCTACTCAGCCCCAGCATTTT. The full variable domain, completed using reference TRBV28 and TRBJ1-5, is DVKVTQSSRYLVKRTGEKVFLECVQDMDHENMFWYRQDPGLGLRLIYFSYDVKMKEKGDIPEGYSVSREKKERFSLILESASTNQTSMYLCASRLTSSTQPQHFGDGTRLSIL.

This sequence joins TRBV29-1 and TRBJ2-5; TRBD2 aligns across 12 bases. The CDR3 length is 13 residues. The trim removed 8 bases at V and 5 bases at J, leaving 6 bases unmatched. The germline gives CDR1 SQVTM, CDR2 ANQGSEA. The DNA of the CDR3 is TGCAGCTCCCGACTAGCGGGAGATGAGACCCAGTACTTC. It translates to CSSRLAGDETQYF. The complete variable domain, with remaining parts taken from reference TRBV29-1 and TRBJ2-5, reads SAVISQKPSRDICQRGTSLTIQCQVDSQVTMMFWYRQQPGQSLTLIATANQGSEATYESGFVIDKFPISRPNLTFSTLTVSNMSPEDSSIYLCSSRLAGDETQYFGPGTRLLVL.

The gene calls are TRBV5-1 and TRBJ2-7; possible D gene TRBD1, 6 bases. The germline V gene encodes CDR1 SGHRS and CDR2 YFSETQ. There are 14 residues in the CDR3. Trimming pared 0 bases from V and 5 bases from J, leaving 12 bases between. CDR3 in amino acids: CASSLAPGDHEQYF. CDR3 in DNA: TGCGCCAGCAGCTTGGCCCCAGGGGACCACGAGCAGTACTTC.

V is TRBV11-1 and J is TRBJ2-5; D uncertain. Per germline, CDR1 SGHAT and CDR2 FQDESV (reference sequence). Trimming removed 5 bases from V and 5 bases from J, with 9 bases in between. This CDR3 has 12 amino acids. CDR3 in amino acids: CASSPKWETQYF. In nucleotides, the CDR3 is TGTGCCAGCAGCCCTAAGTGGGAGACCCAGTACTTC.

The rearrangement uses TRBV18 and TRBJ1-5; 7 bases agree with TRBD1. Trimming took 5 bases from V and 4 from J; bases not matched to a gene: 5. Germline lookup yields CDR1 KGHSH and CDR2 LQKENI. This CDR3 has 14 residues. The CDR3 DNA reads TGTGCCAGCTCATCACAGGGGCTGAATCAGCCCCAGCATTTT. Translation gives CASSSQGLNQPQHF.

V is TRBV2 and J is TRBJ2-7; 10 nucleotides agree with TRBD1. Trimming took 7 bases from V and 2 from J; bases not matched to a gene: 5. Germline loops: CDR1 SNHLY, CDR2 FYNNEI. The CDR3 is 14 amino acids. CDR3 nucleotide sequence: TGTGCCAGCACTCGGACAGGGGGAACCTACGAGCAGTACTTC. This translates into CASTRTGGTYEQYF.

The gene calls are TRBV10-3 and TRBJ2-3; 9 nucleotides agree with TRBD2. Germline lookup yields CDR1 ENHRY and CDR2 SYGVKD. This CDR3 is 16 amino acids long. Trimming took 4 bases from V and 2 from J; bases not matched to a gene: 7. CDR3 in DNA: TGTGCCATCAGTGGCGCTAGCGGGGACTTCACAGATACGCAGTATTTT. It codes for CAISGASGDFTDTQYF.

The chain is built from TRBV6-1 and TRBJ1-1, with D perhaps TRBD1 (6 bases). V gave up 11 bases and J gave up 11 bases, with 18 bases separating them. The germline CDR1 and CDR2 sequences are MNHNS and SASEGT. The CDR3 sequence is 11 residues long. CDR3 in DNA: TGTGCCGCGCGTCGACAGGTTGACGCTTTCTTT. Amino acid sequence: CAARRQVDAFF.

The CDR3 DNA reads as TGCGCCAGCAGTCATGGCCGGGACGGTCAAGAGACCCAGTACTTC. Its translation: CASSHGRDGQETQYF. The rearrangement joins TRBV23-1 to TRBJ2-5; either TRBD1 or TRBD2 may fit D (5 bases each). TRBV23-1 is known as an ORF, though its function is uncertain. This CDR3 is 15 amino acids long. The V and J ends lost 3 bases and 2 bases respectively, with 13 bases between them.

In its sample, this clone was seen once. V is TRBV4-1 and J is TRBJ2-3; the D call may be TRBD1 or TRBD2 (6 bases each). With 3 bases removed from V and 3 bases from J, the gap between germline ends came to 10 bases. This CDR3 contains 14 residues. CDR1 is MGHRA, CDR2 YSYEKL, per germline. The CDR3 DNA follows: TGCGCCAGCAGCCATGAGGGGGGTACAGATACGCAGTATTTT. This sequence encodes CASSHEGGTDTQYF.